This T cell receptor (beta chain) was captured by sequencing in a study of cytomegalovirus exposure and HLA in healthy donors. The CDR3 totals 14 residues. CDR1 is SGHAT, CDR2 FQNNGV, per germline. Trimming cost V 2 bases and J 6 bases, with 11 bases left between them. Overall study results and limits: A missense DCLRE1C variant was associated with V- and J-gene trimming of TCR beta chains in a later analysis, and an independent cohort replicated the association. The authors later found HLA-associated TCR beta chains more clonally expanded than equally common others.

About this clone: Its antigen is still unknown.

The PCR contained 60 Vbeta and 13 Jbeta primers. Measured with immunoSEQ multiplex PCR; TCRdb has only the in-frame clones, and not every one. Its table lists 150,000 to 200,000 clones. V gene TRBV11-2 combines with J gene TRBJ2-1; possibly TRBD2 for D (6 bases). Sequencing was carried out using PBMCs. This sequence was found in a young woman in good health and CMV-seropositive. The CDR3 nucleotides are TGTGCCAGCAGCTTAATCGGGAGTTCCAATGAGCAGTTCTTC. This translates into CASSLIGSSNEQFF.